A selection of T cell receptor beta chains follows, all from one sample in a study of CXCR3-negative and CXCR3-positive naive CD8 T cells. No DNA is given; TCRdb re-called the 5' RACE reads and lists each CDR3 protein once. This table holds 120,000 to 150,000 distinct CDR3 sequences. The specimen was naive CXCR3+ CD8+ T cells from blood. These receptors all come from a human donor in good health. Some clones in this sample may be carry-over from other donors' samples. Each CDR3 is given with its conserved first and last residue. Fields, in order: CDR3 protein, J gene, V gene.

CDR3 protein: CASSPTRGPAYEQYF
J gene: TRBJ2-7
V gene: TRBV3-1

CDR3 protein: CASSLERTYNEQFF
J gene: TRBJ2-1
V gene: TRBV7-9

CDR3 protein: CASSEAGGIYNEQFF
J gene: TRBJ2-1
V gene: TRBV10-1

CDR3 protein: CASTQYNGLAVGEETQYF
J gene: TRBJ2-5
V gene: TRBV7-9

CDR3 protein: CASSTNPEDRENTEAFF
J gene: TRBJ1-1
V gene: TRBV5-1

CDR3 protein: CASSLEGLGPNTEAFF
J gene: TRBJ1-1
V gene: TRBV5-1

CDR3 protein: CASSYSYSAGSSYNEQFF
J gene: TRBJ2-1
V gene: TRBV6-5

CDR3 protein: CSAKSLMNTEAFF
J gene: TRBJ1-1
V gene: TRBV29-1

CDR3 protein: CASSYSGTLELYEQYF
J gene: TRBJ2-7
V gene: TRBV6-5

CDR3 protein: CASIQTGVEETQYF
J gene: TRBJ2-5
V gene: TRBV5-1

CDR3 protein: CASSSTTGNYGYTF
J gene: TRBJ1-2
V gene: TRBV7-9

CDR3 protein: CASSYFGGSDEQYF
J gene: TRBJ2-7
V gene: TRBV6-5

CDR3 protein: CSVIAGAGELFF
J gene: TRBJ2-2
V gene: TRBV29-1

CDR3 protein: CASRLGGNNEQFF
J gene: TRBJ2-1
V gene: TRBV12-3/TRBV12-4